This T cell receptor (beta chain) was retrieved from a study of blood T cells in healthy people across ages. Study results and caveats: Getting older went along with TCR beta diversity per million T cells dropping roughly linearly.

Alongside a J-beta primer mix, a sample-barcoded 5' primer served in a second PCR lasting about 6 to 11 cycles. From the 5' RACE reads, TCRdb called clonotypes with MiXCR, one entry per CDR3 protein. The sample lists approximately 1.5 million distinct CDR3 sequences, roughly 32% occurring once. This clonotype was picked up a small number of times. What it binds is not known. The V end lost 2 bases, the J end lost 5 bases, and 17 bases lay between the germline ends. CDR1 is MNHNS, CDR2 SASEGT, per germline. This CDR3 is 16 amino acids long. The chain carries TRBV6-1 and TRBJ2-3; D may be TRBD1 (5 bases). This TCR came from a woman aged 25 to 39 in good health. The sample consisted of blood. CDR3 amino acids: CASSEYGHGLQDTQYF. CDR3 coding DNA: TGTGCCAGCAGTGAATACGGACACGGCCTACAAGATACGCAGTATTTT.